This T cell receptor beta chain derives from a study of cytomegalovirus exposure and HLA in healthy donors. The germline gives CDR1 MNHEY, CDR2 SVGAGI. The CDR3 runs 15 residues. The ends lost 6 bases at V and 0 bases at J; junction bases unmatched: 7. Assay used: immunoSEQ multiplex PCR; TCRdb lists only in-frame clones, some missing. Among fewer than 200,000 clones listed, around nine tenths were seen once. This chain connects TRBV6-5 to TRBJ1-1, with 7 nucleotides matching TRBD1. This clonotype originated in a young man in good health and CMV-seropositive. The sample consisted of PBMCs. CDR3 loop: CASRGETGLNTEAFF. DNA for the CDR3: TGTGCCAGCAGAGGGGAGACAGGGCTGAACACTGAAGCTTTCTTT.